Sequencing of this TCR beta chain was carried out in a study of T-cell reconstitution after alpha-beta-depleted transplantation in children. Germline loops: CDR1 MNHNS, CDR2 SASEGT. The V and J ends lost 10 bases and 8 bases respectively, with 15 bases between them. The CDR3 has 12 residues. This clonotype was recorded a few times. It was with unique molecular identifiers that the TCRbeta library was prepared. TCRdb re-called the PCR reads with MiXCR, one entry per CDR3 protein. This sample yields about 1,000,000 distinct CDR3 sequences, of which 25% to 35% are seen a single time; about 28% belongs to the top ten.

Source: PBMCs, mostly from graft donor cells, taken 360 days after TCRalphabeta/CD19-depleted stem cell transplant. The V gene is TRBV6-1, the J gene TRBJ2-1; D may be TRBD1 (5 bases). The receptor was isolated from a boy in the first two years of life who had a stem cell transplant for SCID, so the T cells may come from the graft donor. CDR3 sequence reads: CATRAFGDEQFF. CDR3 DNA: TGTGCCACCAGGGCCTTTGGCGATGAGCAGTTCTTC.